Presented here are 28 T cell receptor beta chains from one specimen sequenced in a study of siplizumab effects on memory and regulatory T cells. Sequencing used immunoSEQ multiplex PCR; TCRdb keeps in-frame clones, though not all of them. The table has approximately 40,000 clones, about 89% seen once. Sequencing input: naive CD4+ T cells sorted from blood. Receptor source: a human donor in good health.

CDR3 protein: CASSLTGTGTDTQYF. The CDR3 DNA sequence: TGTGCCAGCAGTTTAACGGGTACAGGAACAGATACGCAGTATTTT. The chain recombines TRBV27 with TRBJ2-3; TRBD1 might be the D (5 bases). The CDR3 covers 15 residues. Germline-derived CDR1 and CDR2 are MNHEY and SMNVEV (reference sequence). The V end lost 2 bases, the J end lost 3 bases, and 12 bases lay between the germline ends.

The rearrangement uses TRBV19 and TRBJ2-5; 10 bases are a match to TRBD2. The CDR3 covers 15 residues. Germline V gene sequence: CDR1 LNHDA, CDR2 SQIVND (reference sequence). With V trimmed by 3 bases and J by 2 bases, 3 bases remained unmatched. The CDR3 DNA follows: TGTGCCAGTAGTATCCGACTAGCGGGTCAAGAGACCCAGTACTTC. This sequence encodes CASSIRLAGQETQYF. The complete variable domain, with remaining parts taken from reference TRBV19 and TRBJ2-5, reads DGGITQSPKYLFRKEGQNVTLSCEQNLNHDAMYWYRQDPGQGLRLIYYSQIVNDFQKGDIAEGYSVSREKKESFPLTVTSAQKNPTAFYLCASSIRLAGQETQYFGPGTRLLVL.

The chain links TRBV5-1 to TRBJ2-7; 9 bases align to TRBD1. With 3 bases clipped from V and 3 bases from J, the junction kept 7 bases outside the gene matches. The V gene's germline CDR1 is SGHRS and CDR2 YFSETQ. The CDR3 length is 15 residues. Here the CDR3 DNA reads TGCGCCAGCAGCTCCAACCGGGACAGGGTCTACGAGCAGTACTTC. Translation: CASSSNRDRVYEQYF.

As DNA, the CDR3 is TGTGCCACGAAAGTGAACGAGCAGTACTTC. The encoded protein is CATKVNEQYF. The gene calls are TRBV2 and TRBJ2-7; D remains ambiguous. This CDR3 region has 10 residues. Trimming pared 10 bases from V and 5 bases from J, leaving 9 bases between. Germline V gene lookup returns CDR1 SNHLY and CDR2 FYNNEI.

The V and J genes are TRBV27 and TRBJ2-5, with TRBD2 as a possible D gene (5 bases). V lost 5 bases and J 4 bases, leaving 14 bases between the germline ends. CDR1 is MNHEY and CDR2 is SMNVEV in the germline V gene (reference sequence). The CDR3 has 14 amino acids. CDR3 sequence reads: CASSLGGRPETQYF. CDR3 bases: TGTGCCAGCAGTCTGGGCGGGCGACCAGAGACCCAGTACTTC.

As DNA, the CDR3 is TGTGCCAGCAGCAGATCGGAGGGGGCAGCGGCACCCGAAGCTTTCTTT. Translation gives CASSRSEGAAAPEAFF. The chain carries TRBV6-6 and TRBJ1-1, with 7 bases aligning to TRBD1. Per germline, CDR1 MNHNY and CDR2 SVGAGI (reference sequence). V was clipped by 6 bases and J by 8 bases; unmatched bases: 18. The CDR3 is made up of 16 amino acids.

The CDR3 region has the DNA TGTGCCAGCAGTGAACGGGTAGGGACGTGGGTGTATTTT. Translating it yields CASSERVGTWVYF. The genes are TRBV6-1 and TRBJ2-3, with D perhaps being TRBD1 or TRBD2 (5 bases each). The V gene's germline CDR1 is MNHNS and CDR2 SASEGT. The CDR3 contains 13 residues. V shed 2 bases and J shed 14 bases, with 17 bases lying between them.

This chain links TRBV4-2 with TRBJ2-2; tentatively, D is TRBD1 or TRBD2 (6 bases each). Deletions cut 4 bases from V and 4 bases from J, with 19 bases between. The CDR3 runs to 17 residues. Germline V gives CDR1 LGHNA, CDR2 YNFKEQ. CDR3 sequence (DNA): TGTGCCAGCAGCCGATCCGGGGGCAGGGGTCCCACCGGGGAGCTGTTTTTT. Translating gives CASSRSGGRGPTGELFF.

This rearrangement joins TRBV7-8 to TRBJ2-2; TRBD1 matches 9 bases. This CDR3 has 16 residues. From germline, CDR1 is SGHVS and CDR2 FQNEAQ. Trimming at V came to 2 bases and at J to 3 bases, leaving 4 bases not matched to a gene. CDR3 bases: TGTGCCAGCAGCTTAACGGGGACAGGGTACACCGGGGAGCTGTTTTTT. Its translation: CASSLTGTGYTGELFF. The variable domain in full, completed from reference TRBV7-8 and TRBJ2-2, reads GAGVSQSPRYKVAKRGQDVALRCDPISGHVSLFWYQQALGQGPEFLTYFQNEAQLDKSGLPSDRFFAERPEGSVSTLKIQRTQQEDSAVYLCASSLTGTGYTGELFFGEGSRLTVL.

V and J are TRBV5-1 and TRBJ2-1; TRBD2 matches 9 bases. CDR3 length equals 17 residues. The V and J ends lost 5 bases and 6 bases, in that order; junction bases with no gene match: 15. The germline V gene has CDR1 SGHRS and CDR2 YFSETQ. The CDR3 reads CASRNTSYAGGPNEQFF. The CDR3 DNA follows: TGCGCCAGCAGGAACACTAGCTACGCGGGAGGGCCCAATGAGCAGTTCTTC. The full variable domain, its missing parts supplied by reference TRBV5-1 and TRBJ2-1, is KAGVTQTPRYLIKTRGQQVTLSCSPISGHRSVSWYQQTPGQGLQFLFEYFSETQRNKGNFPGRFSGRQFSNSRSEMNVSTLELGDSALYLCASRNTSYAGGPNEQFFGPGTRLTVL.

The chain joins TRBV4-2 to TRBJ2-7; D is unclear. Looked up from germline, CDR1 is LGHNA and CDR2 is YNFKEQ. Trimming removed 0 bases at V and 6 bases at J, with 9 bases between. The CDR3 sequence is 13 residues long. The CDR3 reads CASSQEEDREQYF. The CDR3 DNA follows: TGTGCCAGCAGCCAAGAAGAAGATCGCGAGCAGTACTTC.

V gene TRBV27 combines with J gene TRBJ2-5; TRBD2 matches 8 bases. The CDR3 has 14 amino acids. After removal of 3 bases from V and 4 bases from J, the junction contained 4 bases not matched to a gene. Germline V gene sequence: CDR1 MNHEY, CDR2 SMNVEV (reference sequence). DNA of the CDR3: TGTGCCAGCAGTTTTAGCGGGACCTTAGAGACCCAGTACTTC. Amino acids: CASSFSGTLETQYF.

The J gene is TRBJ2-3, the V gene TRBV5-1, with TRBD2 matching 9 bases. Per germline, CDR1 SGHRS and CDR2 YFSETQ. Trimming at V came to 3 bases and at J to 5 bases, leaving 22 bases not matched to a gene. The CDR3 has 20 residues. The CDR3 bases are TGCGCCAGCAGCTCGTGGGGCGAGCGGGGGGCCGTCGTAGGGAAAGATACGCAGTATTTT. This gives the protein CASSSWGERGAVVGKDTQYF.

The chain has TRBV29-1 and TRBJ2-3, with 9 nucleotides matching TRBD2. This CDR3 is 15 amino acids long. Germline CDR1 reads SQVTM; CDR2 reads ANQGSEA. V was clipped by 4 bases and J by 2 bases; unmatched bases: 7. DNA for the CDR3: TGCAGCGTTGTGGTACTAGCGGGCGTCACAGATACGCAGTATTTT. Amino acid sequence: CSVVVLAGVTDTQYF.

V usage is TRBV7-8 and J usage is TRBJ2-2, with a possible D match to TRBD2 (6 bases). The V end was cut by 5 bases, the J end by 1 base, with 14 bases between. Looked up from germline, CDR1 is SGHVS and CDR2 is FQNEAQ. This CDR3 contains 16 residues. The CDR3 reads CASSPMGGKNTGELFF. The CDR3 DNA reads TGTGCCAGCAGCCCAATGGGCGGGAAGAACACCGGGGAGCTGTTTTTT.

The genes are TRBV21-1 and TRBJ2-4; the table's TRBD1 call for D was not verified on the DNA. TRBV21-1 is flagged as a pseudogene. The CDR3 has 17 residues. DNA for the CDR3: TGTGCCAGCAGCAAAGCTACAGGGCCACGAGCCAAAAACATTCAGTACTTC. Encoded protein: CASSKATGPRAKNIQYF.

This chain connects TRBV6-1 to TRBJ2-2; D may be TRBD2 (5 bases). The CDR3 is 14 amino acids. V was pared by 2 bases and J by 6 bases, with 10 bases between. CDR1 and CDR2 from the germline V gene are MNHNS and SASEGT. The CDR3 DNA is TGTGCCAGCAGTGAATGGTTTAGCGCCGGGGAGCTGTTTTTT. Amino acids: CASSEWFSAGELFF.

The gene calls are TRBV9 and TRBJ2-6; perhaps TRBD1 as D (5 bases). The germline gives CDR1 SGDLS, CDR2 YYNGEE. Trimming took 0 bases from V and 2 from J, leaving 6 bases between them. CDR3 length equals 15 residues. CDR3 coding DNA: TGTGCCAGCAGCGTAGTAGGGGCTGGGGCCAACGTCCTGACTTTC. Translating it yields CASSVVGAGANVLTF.

J is TRBJ1-2 and V is TRBV5-6, with D unclear. V gave up 1 base and J gave up 7 bases, with 8 bases separating them. The CDR3 is 12 residues long. Looked up from germline, CDR1 is SGHDT and CDR2 is YYEEEE. The DNA for the CDR3 is TGTGCCAGCAGCTTGATAAGGTTTGGCTACACCTTC. Protein product: CASSLIRFGYTF.

This clone was counted once. The chain links TRBV7-3 to TRBJ1-2, with 8 bases identical to TRBD1. The CDR3 is 18 residues long. V gave up 5 bases and J gave up 4 bases; unmatched junction bases: 18. In germline, CDR1 is SGHTA, CDR2 FQGTGA. In DNA form, the CDR3 reads TGTGCCAGCAGCAGCTCCTCAATTTCAGGGGGCGCGGGCTATGGCTACACCTTC. Residues: CASSSSSISGGAGYGYTF.

The V and J genes are TRBV6-1 and TRBJ2-3, with 7 bases identical to TRBD2. The CDR3 covers 13 residues. Per the germline V gene, CDR1 is MNHNS and CDR2 is SASEGT. With 3 bases clipped from V and 6 bases from J, the junction kept 3 bases outside the gene matches. CDR3 region: CASSDGTIDTQYF. DNA of the CDR3: TGTGCCAGCAGTGACGGGACTATCGATACGCAGTATTTT.

The table lists this clone with a count of one. V usage is TRBV5-1 and J usage is TRBJ2-7, with TRBD1 matching 10 bases. Germline CDR1 is SGHRS and CDR2 is YFSETQ. The CDR3 has 15 amino acids. Losses at the gene ends were 3 bases for V and 1 base for J; bases not matched to a gene: 4. The CDR3, as DNA: TGCGCCAGCAGCTGGGGGACAGGGGCGTCCTACGAGCAGTACTTC. The encoded protein is CASSWGTGASYEQYF.

This chain links TRBV11-3 with TRBJ2-5; the D call may be TRBD1 or TRBD2 (5 bases each). Trimming shortened V by 1 base and J by 4 bases, and 13 bases separated the two germline ends. This CDR3 spans 15 amino acids. CDR1 and CDR2 from the germline V gene are SGHNT and YENEEA. CDR3 nucleotide sequence: TGTGCCAGCAGCTTAGGAGGGGAACGGGGAGAGACCCAGTACTTC. It encodes CASSLGGERGETQYF.

This chain joins TRBV6-1 and TRBJ2-1; D might be TRBD1 (6 bases). The germline V gene has CDR1 MNHNS and CDR2 SASEGT. The V and J ends lost 4 bases and 7 bases respectively, with 8 bases between them. CDR3 length: 12 residues. The CDR3 sequence is CASSGDINEQFF. The CDR3 DNA sequence: TGTGCCAGCAGTGGGGACATTAATGAGCAGTTCTTC.

The chain uses TRBV5-1 and TRBJ2-3; D tentatively fits TRBD1 or TRBD2 (5 bases each). Germline V gives CDR1 SGHRS, CDR2 YFSETQ. Trimming removed 0 bases at V and 1 base at J, with 9 bases between. This CDR3 region has 15 residues. CDR3 in amino acids: CASSLGGPGTDTQYF. For the CDR3, the DNA is TGCGCCAGCAGCTTGGGGGGACCTGGCACAGATACGCAGTATTTT.

The chain couples TRBV11-3 to TRBJ2-5; D gene ambiguous. This CDR3 is 13 amino acids long. V was pared by 1 base and J by 3 bases, with 6 bases between. Germline V gene sequence: CDR1 SGHNT, CDR2 YENEEA. The CDR3 DNA is TGTGCCAGCAGCTTAGGTCAGAAAGAGACCCAGTACTTC. Its translation: CASSLGQKETQYF.

The chain recombines TRBV7-7 with TRBJ2-5, with D uncertain. Trimming left V 5 bases short and J 2 bases short, with 18 bases between. The germline V gene has CDR1 SSHAT and CDR2 FNYEAQ (reference sequence). The CDR3 is made up of 16 amino acids. The CDR3 is CASSPPGLMGQETQYF. The DNA for the CDR3 is TGTGCCAGCAGCCCCCCGGGCCTCATGGGGCAAGAGACCCAGTACTTC.

The V and J genes are TRBV7-6 and TRBJ1-3; no reliable D call. Germline-derived CDR1 and CDR2 are SGHVS and FNYEAQ. The V end was cut by 1 base, the J end by 4 bases, with 8 bases between. The CDR3 spans 14 residues. Here the CDR3 reads CASSLGQPGNTIYF. Here the CDR3 DNA reads TGTGCCAGCAGCTTAGGACAACCGGGAAACACCATATATTTT.